A single sample is the source of the 6 T cell receptor beta chains below, sequenced in a study of blood T cell repertoires in COVID-19. Using immunoSEQ multiplex PCR, the repertoire was profiled, and TCRdb retains in-frame clones only, with some absent. The data show 300,000 to 450,000 clones, roughly 90% seen once. The sequenced sample consisted of PBMCs or T cells enriched from blood (not recorded which). All receptors come from a woman aged 30 to 39 who had recovered from COVID-19.

This clone was seen a few times. The chain combines TRBV5-1 with TRBJ1-6; D call uncertain. The germline CDR1 and CDR2 sequences are SGHRS and YFSETQ. Trimming stripped 2 bases from V and 7 bases from J, with 10 bases between. The CDR3 is 14 amino acids. CDR3 loop: CASSFDNSNSPLHF. The CDR3 DNA is TGCGCCAGCAGCTTCGACAACAGCAATTCACCCCTCCACTTT.

The V and J genes are TRBV5-1 and TRBJ2-7; D is ambiguous. The CDR3 has 14 residues. V was trimmed by 0 bases and J by 3 bases, leaving 10 bases between them. The germline V gene has CDR1 SGHRS and CDR2 YFSETQ. The DNA of the CDR3 is TGCGCCAGCAGCTTGGATGTCCCGGGCTACGAGCAGTACTTC. Translating it yields CASSLDVPGYEQYF.

The chain recombines TRBV18 with TRBJ2-2; 8 bases are shared with TRBD1. The germline gives CDR1 KGHSH, CDR2 LQKENI. The V gene end was trimmed by 0 bases and the J gene end by 3 bases; junction bases not matched to a gene: 3. The length of the CDR3 is 16 residues. The CDR3 nucleotides are TGTGCCAGCTCACCACCGACAGGGGTGGACACCGGGGAGCTGTTTTTT. Protein sequence: CASSPPTGVDTGELFF.

This clone was found once. The V and J genes are TRBV5-1 and TRBJ1-5; 8 nucleotides line up with TRBD1. V trimming: 5 bases; J trimming: 4 bases; junction bases outside the gene matches: 11. The CDR3 contains 16 residues. Germline CDR1 and CDR2: SGHRS and YFSETQ. CDR3 DNA sequence: TGCGCCAGCAGTCTGGGACCGGGACAGGTTAATCAGCCCCAGCATTTT. Protein: CASSLGPGQVNQPQHF.

The chain joins TRBV19 to TRBJ1-1; 8 bases are a match to TRBD1. Germline loops: CDR1 LNHDA, CDR2 SQIVND (reference sequence). Trimming cost V 2 bases and J 6 bases; bases outside gene matches: 8. The CDR3 contains 15 residues. The CDR3 nucleotides are TGTGCCAGTAGTATAATCGGCAGGGGGCACGCTGAAGCTTTCTTT. It encodes CASSIIGRGHAEAFF. The entire variable domain, with the rest obtained from reference TRBV19 and TRBJ1-1, is as follows: DGGITQSPKYLFRKEGQNVTLSCEQNLNHDAMYWYRQDPGQGLRLIYYSQIVNDFQKGDIAEGYSVSREKKESFPLTVTSAQKNPTAFYLCASSIIGRGHAEAFFGQGTRLTVV.

This sequence joins TRBV5-1 and TRBJ1-1, with D possibly matching TRBD1 (5 bases). V was shortened by 0 bases and J by 1 base, with 16 bases between the two germline ends. CDR1 is SGHRS and CDR2 is YFSETQ in the germline V gene. The CDR3 consists of 17 residues. The CDR3: CASSLVHGPGQNTEAFF. CDR3 in DNA: TGCGCCAGCAGCTTGGTTCACGGGCCAGGACAGAACACTGAAGCTTTCTTT. The full variable domain, in which reference TRBV5-1 and TRBJ1-1 provide the parts outside the CDR3, is KAGVTQTPRYLIKTRGQQVTLSCSPISGHRSVSWYQQTPGQGLQFLFEYFSETQRNKGNFPGRFSGRQFSNSRSEMNVSTLELGDSALYLCASSLVHGPGQNTEAFFGQGTRLTVV.